This T cell receptor beta chain was sequenced during a study of T-cell memory formation after mild COVID-19 (dated by TCRdb to the early 2020s). For the wider study: TCR sequence clusters from the two donors were found to be largely donor specific. In a couple of donors, T-cell clones that expanded and contracted after mild COVID-19 were tracked by sequencing TCRalpha and TCRbeta repertoires over time. Two young, previously healthy adult volunteers, one female and one male, were included in the cohort.

Ficoll-Paque density gradient centrifugation was the method used to isolate PBMCs. Sequencing was carried out with an Illumina NovaSeq 6000. TCRalpha and TCRbeta cDNA libraries were built by 5'RACE with constant-segment primers, adding sample barcodes and unique molecular identifiers. Trizol reagent was used to extract RNA from every sample. Amplification of the libraries took two PCR steps, and the second step added a second sample barcode plus Illumina TruSeq adapters. Sequencing of the libraries was done on an Illumina NovaSeq, producing 2 x 150 bp paired-end reads. The source study handled its data this way. The reads were demultiplexed and collapsed into UMI-guided consensus sequences using migec v1.2.7. With mixcr v2.1.11, UMI consensuses were aligned to TRA and TRB V and J templates and assembled into clonotypes. Expanded or contracted clonotypes were those called significant by both edgeR and NoisET, with noise models trained on biological replicates. For edgeR calls, the cutoffs were a false discovery rate-adjusted p below 0.01 and a log2 fold-change threshold of 1. As an exploratory analysis of dynamics, max-normalized trajectories of the 1000 most abundant clonotypes were examined by PCA with hierarchical clustering. Separately sequenced CD4+ and CD8+ repertoires were used to assign a CD4 or CD8 phenotype to each responding clone. TCRdb cleaned the public reads at Q25 with fastp, built clones with MiXCR and kept in-frame beta chains. Rows with one shared CDR3 protein collapse into an entry with the most common genes and DNA. What appears here as the V and J calls and clone size reflects TCRdb's work, not the paper's. This sample comprises around 440,000 distinct CDR3 sequences, roughly 18% of them detected only once. The ten top clones hold about 12% of the sample.

This clonotype was counted a few times. Its antigen remains unidentified. Base qualities were left out, and no much larger clone turns up one base away. The CDR3 measures 13 amino acids from cysteine to phenylalanine. The retained sequence is limited to the CDR3, 39 bases, with the frame set at the first base. V sheds 0 bases and J sheds 3 bases, leaving 6 bases between their ends. The germline V gene specifies MNHEY as CDR1 and SVGEGT as CDR2. What the authors observed across the whole study: Whether the second-wave clones peaking on day 37 were SARS-CoV-2 specific was not confirmed. Some responding clones were detected in pre-infection memory, suggesting pre-existing cross-reactive memory T cells joined the SARS-CoV-2 response. Only a couple of mild cases were covered by the study, and larger cohorts that include severe cases with pre-infection samples were considered necessary. From day 15 to 85, contracting clones showed balanced CD4/CD8 phenotypes, whereas a second wave of clones that expanded from day 15 to 37 leaned towards CD4+. Contracting CD4+ clones were located mainly in the CM and EM memory subsets, whereas CD8+ clones were found to be enriched in EMRA.

The chain employs TRBV6-2 or TRBV6-3 and TRBJ2-7; a confident D gene designation cannot be given. This TCR derives from an adult woman who had mild COVID-19 (a few samples of this study predate the infection). The sample titles of this study are shuffled in the database, so cell type and time point are left out; the donor was told from shared clones. The sample was PBMCs or a T cell subset sorted from them (not recorded which). In nucleotides, the sequence is TGTGCCAGCAGTTACTCGTCCCTCTACGAGCAGTACTTC. It translates as CASSYSSLYEQYF.